This TCR beta chain was sequenced in a study of blood T cell repertoires in COVID-19. As for the study in general: The samples span acute and convalescent COVID-19 from the United States, Italy and Spain.

Profiling relied on immunoSEQ multiplex PCR, and the TCRdb table lists in-frame clones only, not all of them. The sample records 140,000 to 150,000 clones, roughly four fifths being singletons. Germline CDR1 DFQATT, CDR2 SNEGSKA (reference sequence). The V and J ends lost 7 bases and 7 bases, in that order; junction bases with no gene match: 4. This CDR3 has 11 residues. The rearrangement uses TRBV20-1 and TRBJ1-3, with 7 bases identical to TRBD1. The sample was peripheral blood. This sequence was found in a human donor with acute or convalescent COVID-19. The donor label of this sample is uncertain. CDR3 in DNA: TGCAGTGTACAGGGGAAGAACACCATATATTTT. This encodes CSVQGKNTIYF.